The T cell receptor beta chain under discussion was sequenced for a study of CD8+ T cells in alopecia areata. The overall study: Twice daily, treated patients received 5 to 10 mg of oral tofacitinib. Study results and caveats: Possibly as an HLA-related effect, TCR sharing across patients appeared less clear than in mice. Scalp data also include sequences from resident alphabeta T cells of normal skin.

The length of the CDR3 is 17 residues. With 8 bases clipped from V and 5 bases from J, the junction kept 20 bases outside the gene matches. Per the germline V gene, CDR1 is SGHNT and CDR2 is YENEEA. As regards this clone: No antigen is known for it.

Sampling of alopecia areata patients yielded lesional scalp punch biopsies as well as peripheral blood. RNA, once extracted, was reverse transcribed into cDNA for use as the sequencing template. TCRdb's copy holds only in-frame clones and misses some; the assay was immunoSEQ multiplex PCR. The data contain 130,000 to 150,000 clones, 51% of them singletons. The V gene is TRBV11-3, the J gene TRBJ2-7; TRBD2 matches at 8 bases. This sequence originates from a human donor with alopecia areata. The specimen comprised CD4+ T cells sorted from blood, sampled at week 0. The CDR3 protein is CASAQQTGSGSSHEQYF. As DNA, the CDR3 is TGTGCCAGCGCTCAACAAACGGGGAGCGGGAGTTCCCACGAGCAGTACTTC.